Sequencing of this T cell receptor beta chain was carried out in a study of T cell responses to AZD1222 COVID-19 vaccine. Whole-study results and caveats: Nearly half of spike-specific TCRs reportedly target unmutated variant regions. Most donors were white British and more were female, and clonal diversity was possibly underestimated. Once two AZD1222 doses were given, Spike-specific TCR breadth and depth went up. None of the repertoires were sampled until the peak T cell response had passed.

CDR1 SGHRS and CDR2 YFSETQ come from the germline V gene. Deletions cut 4 bases from V and 8 bases from J, with 12 bases between. This CDR3 is 12 amino acids long. In the case of this clone: As yet, its antigen is unknown.

Assay used: immunoSEQ multiplex PCR; TCRdb lists only in-frame clones, some missing. The repertoire has 75,000 to 95,000 clones, roughly 94% of them found once; the top ten carry 5.5% to 9%. The V gene is TRBV5-1, the J gene TRBJ1-2, with D tentatively TRBD1 (5 bases). The clonotype comes from an adult in good health. The sequenced sample was peripheral blood, obtained on day 0 of MenACWY control vaccination. As DNA, the CDR3 is TGCGCCAGCAGCCCTAGACAGAGCGGCTACACCTTC. This gives the protein CASSPRQSGYTF.